The 21 T cell receptor beta chains presented below share a single source sample, sequenced in a study of blood T cell repertoires in COVID-19. The repertoire was sequenced with immunoSEQ multiplex PCR; TCRdb's copy has only in-frame clones and lacks some. Of about 68,000 clones in the sample, about four fifths were seen once. Source material: peripheral blood. The source of these receptors is a woman aged 60-75 years with acute or convalescent COVID-19.

The sample holds one count of this clone. The rearrangement joins TRBV5-6 to TRBJ1-2; 8 nucleotides match TRBD1. Germline CDR1 is SGHDT and CDR2 is YYEEEE. V shed 4 bases, J shed 3 bases, and the junction held 8 bases outside the gene matches. The CDR3 extends over 15 amino acids. The DNA for the CDR3 is TGTGCCAGCAGCAGAAGGACAGGGTGGGACTATGGCTACACCTTC. Protein sequence: CASSRRTGWDYGYTF. Complete variable domain (other parts from reference TRBV5-6 and TRBJ1-2): DAGVTQSPTHLIKTRGQQVTLRCSPKSGHDTVSWYQQALGQGPQFIFQYYEEEERQRGNFPDRFSGHQFPNYSSELNVNALLLGDSALYLCASSRRTGWDYGYTFGSGTRLTVV.

The CDR3 loop is CASSLRGGAITDTQYF. DNA of the CDR3: TGTGCCAGCAGCCTCCGCGGGGGGGCTATAACAGATACGCAGTATTTT. V is TRBV5-6 and J is TRBJ2-3; 9 nucleotides align to TRBD2. The junction had 9 bases not matched to a gene; V was cut back by 4 bases and J by 3 bases. Germline values: CDR1 SGHDT, CDR2 YYEEEE. This CDR3 is 16 amino acids long.

This chain joins TRBV4-3 and TRBJ1-2, with 8 bases identical to TRBD1. The CDR3 loop spans 14 amino acids. V shed 1 base and J 7 bases; nucleotides not matched to a gene: 5. Germline values: CDR1 LGHNA, CDR2 YSLEER. CDR3 protein: CASSQGSGGSGYTF. CDR3 bases: TGCGCCAGCAGCCAAGGGTCAGGGGGCTCTGGCTACACCTTC.

This clone was recorded only once. The V gene is TRBV9, the J gene TRBJ1-6; tentative D call: TRBD1 (5 bases). The CDR3 runs 16 residues. V lost 4 bases, J lost 3 bases, and 14 bases lay in between. Germline V gene sequence: CDR1 SGDLS, CDR2 YYNGEE. The CDR3 sequence is CASSPSRGDYNSPLHF. The CDR3 DNA is TGTGCCAGCAGCCCTAGTCGGGGGGACTATAATTCACCCCTCCACTTT.

The gene calls are TRBV7-9 and TRBJ2-7; TRBD2 is a possible D gene (5 bases). The CDR3 has 12 amino acids. Trimming pared 2 bases from V and 3 bases from J, leaving 5 bases between. Germline V lookup: CDR1 SEHNR, CDR2 FQNEAQ (reference sequence). CDR3 protein: CASSLTSYEQYF. The CDR3 region has the DNA TGTGCCAGCAGCTTAACTAGCTACGAGCAGTACTTC.

This chain connects TRBV28 to TRBJ1-5; D unclear. The CDR3 spans 13 residues. V lost 6 bases and J lost 0, with 6 bases in between. Germline loops: CDR1 MDHEN, CDR2 SYDVKM. The CDR3 spells CASSYSSNQPQHF. For the CDR3, the DNA is TGTGCCAGCAGCTACAGTAGCAATCAGCCCCAGCATTTT.

The chain uses TRBV5-6 and TRBJ2-1; tentative D call: TRBD2 (5 bases). Germline CDR1 and CDR2: SGHDT and YYEEEE. The V end was cut by 2 bases, the J end by 2 bases, with 11 bases between. This CDR3 comprises 15 residues. CDR3 nucleotide sequence: TGTGCCAGCAGCTTCCGAGGGCAACCCTACAATGAGCAGTTCTTC. It is translated as CASSFRGQPYNEQFF.

The chain carries TRBV9 and TRBJ2-5; D gene unclear. V dropped 4 bases and J dropped 3 bases, with 19 bases sitting between them. The CDR3 has 16 residues. CDR1 SGDLS and CDR2 YYNGEE come from the germline V gene. The CDR3 sequence: CASSPGHFGSKETQYF. The CDR3 region has the DNA TGTGCCAGCAGCCCCGGTCATTTCGGGTCAAAAGAGACCCAGTACTTC.

The rearrangement uses TRBV6-5 and TRBJ1-1; D call uncertain. V was clipped by 10 bases and J by 1 base, with 16 bases between them. The germline V gene encodes CDR1 MNHEY and CDR2 SVGAGI. The CDR3 runs 14 residues. This chain's CDR3 is CAILGHLRNTEAFF. CDR3 sequence (DNA): TGTGCCATCTTGGGCCATTTAAGGAACACTGAAGCTTTCTTT.

CDR3 sequence reads: CASSRRAYEQYF. CDR3 sequence (DNA): TGTGCCAGCAGTCGCCGGGCCTACGAGCAGTACTTC. The chain has TRBV7-9 and TRBJ2-7; D unclear. Between the trimmed V and J ends, which lost 6 bases and 2 bases, there was a span of 8 bases. In germline, CDR1 is SEHNR, CDR2 FQNEAQ (reference sequence). This CDR3 contains 12 residues.

The chain joins TRBV6-5 to TRBJ1-2; D remains unclear. Germline V gene data show CDR1 as MNHEY and CDR2 as SVGAGI. This CDR3 has 13 residues. Trimming stripped 6 bases from V and 4 bases from J, with 12 bases between. CDR3 DNA sequence: TGTGCCAGCAGCCCCAACCGAGTCTATGGCTACACCTTC. This codes for CASSPNRVYGYTF.

The genes are TRBV5-6 and TRBJ1-1; maybe TRBD1 (5 bases). This CDR3 has 15 amino acids. V gave up 0 bases and J gave up 5 bases, with 14 bases separating them. Germline V CDR1 and CDR2: SGHDT, YYEEEE. The CDR3 region has the DNA TGTGCCAGCAGCTTGGGCCTAACAGGAGGGACTGAAGCTTTCTTT. Translated: CASSLGLTGGTEAFF. Full variable domain (outside the CDR3, taken from reference TRBV5-6 and TRBJ1-1): DAGVTQSPTHLIKTRGQQVTLRCSPKSGHDTVSWYQQALGQGPQFIFQYYEEEERQRGNFPDRFSGHQFPNYSSELNVNALLLGDSALYLCASSLGLTGGTEAFFGQGTRLTVV.

The chain has TRBV9 and TRBJ2-7, with D possibly TRBD2 on 6 matching bases. V was clipped by 0 bases and J by 1 base, with 14 bases between them. CDR1 is SGDLS, CDR2 YYNGEE, per germline. This CDR3 region has 16 residues. In DNA form, the CDR3 reads TGTGCCAGCAGCGTAGGGAGTAGCCGGGAGTCCTACGAGCAGTACTTC. Translation: CASSVGSSRESYEQYF.

This clone was counted a single time. This sequence joins TRBV19 and TRBJ1-1, with D maybe TRBD1 (6 bases). The CDR3 has 15 residues. The V end lost 8 bases, the J end lost 3 bases, and 19 bases lay between the germline ends. From germline, CDR1 is LNHDA and CDR2 SQIVND (reference sequence). Written as DNA, the CDR3 is TGTGCCAGTTGGGAGAACAGGGACGGCGACACTGAAGCTTTCTTT. Amino acid sequence: CASWENRDGDTEAFF.

The chain employs TRBV5-1 and TRBJ2-3, with 7 bases fitting TRBD2. This CDR3 comprises 14 residues. Germline lookup yields CDR1 SGHRS and CDR2 YFSETQ. The V and J ends lost 4 bases and 4 bases, in that order; junction bases with no gene match: 6. The CDR3: CASSLGGFPDTQYF. The CDR3 DNA is TGCGCCAGCAGCCTGGGAGGGTTCCCAGATACGCAGTATTTT.

The chain joins TRBV6-1 to TRBJ1-4, with D possibly matching TRBD1 (6 bases). The CDR3 is made up of 16 amino acids. The germline V gene encodes CDR1 MNHNS and CDR2 SASEGT. Trimming cost V 0 bases and J 7 bases, with 15 bases left between them. CDR3 residues: CASSEASPGQSEKLFF. CDR3 DNA sequence: TGTGCCAGCAGTGAAGCGTCCCCGGGACAAAGTGAAAAACTGTTTTTT.

The CDR3 DNA is TGTGCCAGCAGCTATGGTGAGAGAGAGACCCAGTACTTC. It yields the protein CASSYGERETQYF. The J gene is TRBJ2-5, the V gene TRBV5-5, with D hard to call. The CDR3 sequence is 13 residues long. Germline assignment: CDR1 SGHKS and CDR2 YYEKEE (reference sequence). V lost 3 bases and J lost 4, with 10 bases in between.

The rearrangement joins TRBV19 to TRBJ2-6, with 10 bases fitting TRBD1. V was clipped by 5 bases and J by 0 bases; unmatched bases: 7. The germline CDR1 and CDR2 sequences are LNHDA and SQIVND (reference sequence). The CDR3 contains 18 residues. The CDR3 loop reads CASSSGQGKNSGANVLTF. The CDR3 DNA reads TGTGCCAGTAGTTCGGGACAGGGGAAGAACTCTGGGGCCAACGTCCTGACTTTC.

The rearrangement links TRBV2 to TRBJ2-5; D is ambiguous. Germline lookup yields CDR1 SNHLY and CDR2 FYNNEI. V was shortened by 4 bases and J by 5 bases, with 8 bases between the two germline ends. The length of the CDR3 is 12 residues. The DNA of the CDR3 is TGTGCCAGCAGTGGCGACGGGGAGACCCAGTACTTC. Its translation is CASSGDGETQYF.

V usage is TRBV9 and J usage is TRBJ1-2; a possible D gene is TRBD1 (5 bases). Trimming removed 5 bases from V and 1 base from J, with 18 bases in between. Germline values: CDR1 SGDLS, CDR2 YYNGEE. This CDR3 comprises 16 residues. CDR3 nucleotides: TGTGCCAGCAGTAACGACATTGGGACTTATAACTATGGCTACACCTTC. Its protein is CASSNDIGTYNYGYTF.

V is TRBV3-1 (or the pseudogene TRBV3-2) and J is TRBJ2-1; D may be TRBD1 (7 bases). Looked up from germline, CDR1 is LGHDT and CDR2 is YNNKEL (reference sequence). The length of the CDR3 is 15 residues. V was pared by 1 base and J by 5 bases, with 12 bases between. The CDR3 DNA reads as TGTGCCAGCAGCCAAGCAGCAGGGGGGCACAATGAGCAGTTCTTC. This sequence encodes CASSQAAGGHNEQFF.